Listed below are T cell receptor beta chains from one sample, sequenced in a study of shared clonotypes between healthy human individuals. TCRdb's table, derived via immunoSEQ multiplex PCR, lists solely in-frame clones and lacks some. The repertoire includes under 2.5 million clones, around 92% of them detected once, and 0.3% to 0.45% sits in the top ten. Sequencing was done on a sample of naive CD4+ T cells from PBMCs. Receptor source: a man in his late teens or twenties in good health. Some clones in this sample may be carry-over from other donors' samples. Both conserved end residues are trimmed from each CDR3.

CDR3 protein,J gene,V gene
ASSPDPGLRANYGYT,TRBJ1-2,TRBV7-2
ASSTRADRGWGGYT,TRBJ1-2,TRBV7-2
ASRGGTQVSNQPQH,TRBJ1-5,TRBV28
ASSQDYRVGEAF,TRBJ1-1,TRBV14
ASSENPGPLSSGNTIY,TRBJ1-3,TRBV6-1
ASSLRGLGRGNAYEQF,TRBJ2-1,TRBV28
AWSGGRAQPQH,TRBJ1-5,TRBV30
ASSLGAYNEQF,TRBJ2-1,TRBV11-2
ASSLTLETQY,TRBJ2-5,TRBV7-2
ASSEGTGLDAGELF,TRBJ2-2,TRBV2
ASSGKGVLGYNEQF,TRBJ2-1,TRBV9
ASSLGGGPDGETQY,TRBJ2-5,TRBV4-1
ASSFTPGIGYT,TRBJ1-2,TRBV5-4
ASSLAGVGTGELF,TRBJ2-2,TRBV28
AWSGDNSNQPQH,TRBJ1-5,TRBV30
ASSSSSRSAGEQF,TRBJ2-1,TRBV28
ASSQYGDSYEQY,TRBJ2-7,TRBV27
AISVGLAGDEQY,TRBJ2-7,TRBV10-3
ASSQEMNTEAF,TRBJ1-1,TRBV2
ASSLVGDSSYEQY,TRBJ2-7,TRBV5-1
ASSRGPPGELF,TRBJ2-2,TRBV23-1
AWSWLPTADTQY,TRBJ2-3,TRBV30
ASSPGPRSGNTIY,TRBJ1-3,TRBV7-7
AKLGSPQH,TRBJ1-5,TRBV10-3
ASSVAAAGDTQY,TRBJ2-3,TRBV9
ASRTSGRDYNEQF,TRBJ2-1,TRBV28
AWSISGSSYEQY,TRBJ2-7,TRBV30
ASSTGRYLPYEQY,TRBJ2-7,TRBV19
ASSSSGGGRAYNEQF,TRBJ2-1,TRBV28
ASSYRQTNTGELF,TRBJ2-2,TRBV6-5
ASSGQPVYGYT,TRBJ1-2,TRBV19
ASSQTLAGGPREQY,TRBJ2-7,TRBV27
ASSVGYGGTAQETQY,TRBJ2-5,TRBV9
ASSLVGRTQETQY,TRBJ2-5,TRBV5-5
ASSDYRGLGETQY,TRBJ2-5,TRBV11-2
ASSLGAVRGTQY,TRBJ2-5,TRBV5-1
ASSLLGGSYNEQF,TRBJ2-1,TRBV6-6
ASSPRIGTGGHEQY,TRBJ2-7,TRBV18
ASSLSAGYRYEQY,-,TRBV5-1
ASSLSVPGELF,TRBJ2-2,TRBV7-3
ASTPETTLSYNEQF,TRBJ2-1,TRBV19
ASSFSMGQIYGYT,TRBJ1-2,TRBV27
ASGRGPVGNNQPQH,TRBJ1-5,TRBV28
ASSLRAPYSNQPQH,TRBJ1-5,TRBV28
ASSPWGAPSPEAF,TRBJ1-1,TRBV6-5
ASSLSRGLAGDTQY,TRBJ2-3,TRBV28
ASRIGQLDEQF,TRBJ2-1,TRBV6-1
ASSTRDRGSTEAF,TRBJ1-1,TRBV5-5
ASSSFGQVQETQY,TRBJ2-5,TRBV11-2
ASSSIAETDTQY,TRBJ2-3,TRBV13
ASIIQTGLVTEQY,TRBJ2-7,TRBV6-1
ASSQVGTGVAQF,TRBJ2-1,TRBV4-3
ASSIQDSSGNTIY,TRBJ1-3,TRBV19
ASRRLGPSPRTDTQY,TRBJ2-3,TRBV27
ASSSNRVGRPSYEQY,TRBJ2-7,TRBV11-2
ASSRGGQGMQY,TRBJ2-7,TRBV7-9
ASSVQGTGSFASYNEQF,TRBJ2-1,TRBV9
ASSPGGTGGRNEQF,TRBJ2-1,TRBV11-2
ASSHDRLEAF,TRBJ1-1,TRBV7-9
ASSLQGANTEAF,TRBJ1-1,TRBV11-2